The entry below describes one TCR beta chain. The specificity of this receptor is unknown. Base quality data are lacking; no much larger clone is found one base away. The data were obtained in a study of vaccination and CD4 T cells after COVID-19 (dated by TCRdb to between 2021 and 2023). For the study in its entirety: Convalescent patients had a positive SARS-CoV-2 result on nasal swab PCR, and of these patients, several had mild disease and one had severe disease. Participants got two doses of the Pfizer-BioNTech BNT162b2 vaccine (n=8) or two doses of the Moderna mRNA-1273 vaccine (n=2). Culture stimuli were overlapping spike peptide pools from SARS-CoV-2 and from the common cold coronaviruses HCoV-NL63, HCoV-OC43 and HCoV-229E. Post-COVID blood samples were collected from convalescent patients a median of approximately 100 days after diagnosis, with a range of about 35 to 170 days. In the convalescent cohort there were six males and four females, among whom were two Hispanic individuals, seven Caucasians, two Asians and one multiracial person. The spike-specific CD4+ TCR repertoire was compared before and after mRNA vaccination in about nine COVID-19 convalescent patients and a few infection-naive healthy vaccine recipients. Post-vaccine blood samples were collected a median of around 70 days after the second vaccine dose, ranging from roughly 13 to 250 days. Control cultures received a CEFX viral epitope pool as the positive control, an HIV-1 Nef peptide pool as the negative control, or no peptide.

Read against the paper, the sample's treatment or condition label means: roughly 11-day PBMC culture with coronavirus spike peptide pools or control peptides (ViraFEST assay). To expand antigen-specific T cells with peptide pools and then pick out the expanded clonotypes through TCR sequencing, the study relied on the ViraFEST assay. Positive SARS-CoV-2 PCR tests in the convalescent patients dated from March to December 2020, before Alpha, Beta and Delta variants emerged in the United States. Each well held 2.2 million or so PBMCs cultured in IMDM containing roughly 5% human AB serum and approximately 10 IU/ml IL-2, with about 10 ug/ml peptide pools added. On days 3 and 7, half of the culture medium was replaced with fresh IL-2-containing medium. After about nine days of culture, CD4+ T cells were isolated by negative selection with the EasySep CD4+ T cell isolation kit. Ficoll-Paque Plus gradient centrifugation was used to isolate PBMCs from whole blood, and the isolated PBMCs were then either used fresh or cryopreserved at -140C. Culture conditions were generally each tested in triplicate wells.

The investigation overall reported the following: Among convalescent patients, a median about 86% of the SARS-CoV-2-reactive clones seen after vaccination appeared only after vaccination, which suggests priming specific to the vaccine. Of the vaccine-specific clones found in convalescent patients, nearly all (304 of 307) were mono-reactive for SARS-CoV-2 spike instead of being cross-reactive with common cold coronaviruses. The median count of SARS-CoV-2-reactive clonotypes went up from about 23 after infection to 35 to 40 after vaccination, although the change was not significant. Relatively few convalescent patients were included in the study, and early timepoints after natural infection were not analyzed.

The CDR3 sequence holds 13 residues, the cysteine and phenylalanine included. The CDR3 DNA has 39 bases and is translated from base 1. Relative to germline, V is missing 6 bases and J is missing 5 bases, with 8 bases of the junction outside any gene match. CDR1 and CDR2, looked up from the germline V gene (reference sequence), are DFQATT and SNEGSKA. Libraries came from PCR. TCR sequencing of DNA from cultured CD4+ T cells used the Oncomine TCR Beta short-read assay at the Johns Hopkins FTIC core. Genomic DNA was extracted from the cultured CD4+ T cells with the QIAamp micro DNA kit. Oncomine TCR Beta libraries from cultured CD4+ T cells were pooled with unique dual indexes and sequenced on an Illumina iSeq 100. In the source study's methods: Non-productive sequences were removed, and CDR3s that did not start with C, did not end with F or W, or were shorter than 7 amino acids were discarded. The MANAFEST web application was used to identify antigen-specific clonotypes by comparing peptide-stimulated wells against reference wells and other culture wells. For a clone to be called positive, the clone needed an FDR below 0.05, an odds ratio above 5, and a productive frequency above 0.1% in at least two of three replicate wells. Clonotypes that were significantly expanded in both SARS-CoV-2 spike wells and at least one common cold coronavirus spike condition were defined as cross-reactive. Levenshtein distances (stringdist) and unrooted phylogenetic trees (ape) in R version 3.6.1 were used to assess CDR3 homology. TCRdb applied fastp at Q25 and MiXCR to the public reads, then kept only in-frame beta chains. CDR3 protein sequences are deduplicated, and each keeps its most common genes and DNA. The V and J calls, along with clone size, are taken from TCRdb and not from the paper's own processing. In all, the sample holds more than 12,000 distinct CDR3 sequences, and 65% to 80% of those were seen once. The ten largest clones add up to 11% of the sample.

The sequence derives from a human donor who had recovered from COVID-19. Sample: CD4+ T cells from blood, cultured in vitro. This receptor chain uses TRBV20-1 and TRBJ2-5; TRBD1 matches 8 bases in the middle. In nucleotides, the sequence is TGCAGTGCCCCCCCGACAGGGGTTGAGACCCAGTACTTC. This codes for CSAPPTGVETQYF.